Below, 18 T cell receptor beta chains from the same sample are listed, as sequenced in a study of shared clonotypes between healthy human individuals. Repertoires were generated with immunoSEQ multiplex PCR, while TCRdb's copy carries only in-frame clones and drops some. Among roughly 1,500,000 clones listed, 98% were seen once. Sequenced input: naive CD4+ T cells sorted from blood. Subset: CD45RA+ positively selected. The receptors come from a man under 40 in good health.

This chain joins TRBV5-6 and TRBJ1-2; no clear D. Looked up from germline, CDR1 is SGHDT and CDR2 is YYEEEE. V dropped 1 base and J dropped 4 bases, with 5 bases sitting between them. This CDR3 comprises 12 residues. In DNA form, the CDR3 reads TGTGCCAGCAGCTTGCAAGCCTATGGCTACACCTTC. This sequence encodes CASSLQAYGYTF.

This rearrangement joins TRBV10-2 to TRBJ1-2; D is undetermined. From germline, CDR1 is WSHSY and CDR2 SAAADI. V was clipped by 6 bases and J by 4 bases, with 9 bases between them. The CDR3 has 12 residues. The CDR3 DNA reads TGCGCCAGCAGGGACGGCCTCTATGGCTACACCTTC. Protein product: CASRDGLYGYTF.

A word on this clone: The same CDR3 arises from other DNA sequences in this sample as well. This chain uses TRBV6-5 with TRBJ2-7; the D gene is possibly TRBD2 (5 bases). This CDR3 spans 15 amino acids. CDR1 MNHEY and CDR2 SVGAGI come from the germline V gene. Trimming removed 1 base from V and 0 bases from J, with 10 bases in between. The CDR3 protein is CASSYLGGHSYEQYF. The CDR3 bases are TGTGCCAGCAGTTACTTGGGCGGGCACTCCTACGAGCAGTACTTC.

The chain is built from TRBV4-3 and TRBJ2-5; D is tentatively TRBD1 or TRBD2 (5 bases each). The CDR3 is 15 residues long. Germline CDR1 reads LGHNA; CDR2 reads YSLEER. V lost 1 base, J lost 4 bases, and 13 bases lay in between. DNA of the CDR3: TGCGCCAGCAGCCAAGTCATAGGGACGGTAGAGACCCAGTACTTC. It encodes CASSQVIGTVETQYF.

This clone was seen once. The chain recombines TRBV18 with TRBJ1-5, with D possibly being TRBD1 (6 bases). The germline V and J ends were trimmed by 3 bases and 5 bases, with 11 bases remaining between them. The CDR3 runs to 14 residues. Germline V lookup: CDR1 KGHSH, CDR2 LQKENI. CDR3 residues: CASSPSGAYQPQHF. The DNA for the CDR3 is TGTGCCAGCTCACCTTCAGGGGCGTATCAGCCCCAGCATTTT.

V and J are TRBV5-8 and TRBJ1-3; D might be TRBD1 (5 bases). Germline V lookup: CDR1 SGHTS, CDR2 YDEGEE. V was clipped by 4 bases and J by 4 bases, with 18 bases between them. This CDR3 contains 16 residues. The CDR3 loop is CASSRVGTGAGNTIYF. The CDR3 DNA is TGTGCCAGCAGCCGTGTAGGGACTGGTGCGGGAAACACCATATATTTT.

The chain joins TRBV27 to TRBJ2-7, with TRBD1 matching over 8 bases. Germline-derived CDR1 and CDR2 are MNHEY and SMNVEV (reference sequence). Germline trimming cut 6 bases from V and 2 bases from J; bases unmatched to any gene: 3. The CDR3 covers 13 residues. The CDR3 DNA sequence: TGTGCCAGCAGGGTGACAGGGGCCTACGAGCAGTACTTC. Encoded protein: CASRVTGAYEQYF.

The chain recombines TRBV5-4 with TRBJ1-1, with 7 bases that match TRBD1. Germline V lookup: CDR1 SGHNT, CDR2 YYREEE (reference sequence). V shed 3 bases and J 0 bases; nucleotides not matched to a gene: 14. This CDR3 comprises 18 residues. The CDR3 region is CASSSDRDGALMNTEAFF. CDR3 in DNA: TGTGCCAGCAGCTCCGACAGGGACGGGGCACTAATGAACACTGAAGCTTTCTTT.

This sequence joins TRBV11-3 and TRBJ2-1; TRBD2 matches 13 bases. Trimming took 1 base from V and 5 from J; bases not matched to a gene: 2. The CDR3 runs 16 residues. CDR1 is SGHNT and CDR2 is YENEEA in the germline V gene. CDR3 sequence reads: CASSLGGLAGDNEQFF. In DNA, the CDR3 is TGTGCCAGCAGCTTAGGCGGACTAGCGGGAGACAATGAGCAGTTCTTC.

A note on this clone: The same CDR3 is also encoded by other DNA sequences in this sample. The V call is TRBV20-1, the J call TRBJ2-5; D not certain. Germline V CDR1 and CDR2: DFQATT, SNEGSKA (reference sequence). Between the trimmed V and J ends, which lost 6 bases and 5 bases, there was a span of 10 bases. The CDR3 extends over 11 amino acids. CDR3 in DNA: TGCAGTGCGCGCCTTGGGGAGACCCAGTACTTC. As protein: CSARLGETQYF.

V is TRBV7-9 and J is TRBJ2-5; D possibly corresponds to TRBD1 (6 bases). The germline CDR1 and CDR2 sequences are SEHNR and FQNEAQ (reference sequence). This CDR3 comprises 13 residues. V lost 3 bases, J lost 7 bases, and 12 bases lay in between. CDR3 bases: TGTGCCAGCAGCTTGGTGGGGGCCGGGACCCAGTACTTC. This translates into CASSLVGAGTQYF. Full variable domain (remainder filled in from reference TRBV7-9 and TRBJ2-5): DTGVSQNPRHKITKRGQNVTFRCDPISEHNRLYWYRQTLGQGPEFLTYFQNEAQLEKSRLLSDRFSAERPKGSFSTLEIQRTEQGDSAMYLCASSLVGAGTQYFGPGTRLLVL.

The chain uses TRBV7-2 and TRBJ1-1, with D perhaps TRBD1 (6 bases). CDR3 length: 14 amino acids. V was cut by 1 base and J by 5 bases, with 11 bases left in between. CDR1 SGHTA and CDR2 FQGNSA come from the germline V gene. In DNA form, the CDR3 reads TGTGCCAGCAGCTTAGAATGGGGGGCAACTGAAGCTTTCTTT. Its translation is CASSLEWGATEAFF.

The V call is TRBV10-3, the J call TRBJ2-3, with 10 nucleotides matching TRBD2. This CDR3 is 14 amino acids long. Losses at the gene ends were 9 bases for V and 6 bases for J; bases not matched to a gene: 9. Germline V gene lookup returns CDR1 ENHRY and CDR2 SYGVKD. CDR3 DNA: TGTGCCATTACGAAAGCGGGAGGGCCGGATACGCAGTATTTT. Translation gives CAITKAGGPDTQYF.

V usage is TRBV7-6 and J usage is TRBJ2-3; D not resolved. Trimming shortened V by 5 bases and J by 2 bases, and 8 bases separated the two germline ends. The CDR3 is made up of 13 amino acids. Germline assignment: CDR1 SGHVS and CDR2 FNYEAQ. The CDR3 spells CASSLIYTDTQYF. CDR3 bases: TGTGCCAGCAGCCTTATTTACACAGATACGCAGTATTTT.

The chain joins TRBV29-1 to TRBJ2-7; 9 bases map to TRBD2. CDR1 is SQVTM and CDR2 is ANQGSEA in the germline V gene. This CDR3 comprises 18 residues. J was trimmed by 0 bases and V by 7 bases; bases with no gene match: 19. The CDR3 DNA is TGCAGCGCGAGGGGGCCCAGACGACTAGCGGATAGCTCCTACGAGCAGTACTTC. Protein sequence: CSARGPRRLADSSYEQYF.

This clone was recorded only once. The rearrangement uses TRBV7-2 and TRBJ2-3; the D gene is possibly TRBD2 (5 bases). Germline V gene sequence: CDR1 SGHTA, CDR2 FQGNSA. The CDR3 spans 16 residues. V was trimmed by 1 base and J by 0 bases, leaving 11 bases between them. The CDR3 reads CASSLGESGSTDTQYF. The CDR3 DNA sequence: TGTGCCAGCAGCTTAGGGGAGTCTGGCAGCACAGATACGCAGTATTTT.

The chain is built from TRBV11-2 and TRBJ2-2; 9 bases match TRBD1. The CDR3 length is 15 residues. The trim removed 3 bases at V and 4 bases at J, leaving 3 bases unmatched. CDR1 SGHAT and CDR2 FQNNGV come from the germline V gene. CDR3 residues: CASSLDRGGTGELFF. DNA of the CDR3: TGTGCCAGCAGCTTGGACAGGGGCGGCACCGGGGAGCTGTTTTTT.

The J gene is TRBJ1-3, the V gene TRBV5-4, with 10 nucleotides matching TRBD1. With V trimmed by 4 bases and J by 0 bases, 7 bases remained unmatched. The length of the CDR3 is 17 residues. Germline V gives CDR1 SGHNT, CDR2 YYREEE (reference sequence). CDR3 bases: TGTGCCAGCAGCCCCCGGGACAGGGGAGTCTCTGGAAACACCATATATTTT. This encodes CASSPRDRGVSGNTIYF.